This T cell receptor beta chain is from a study of cytomegalovirus exposure and HLA in healthy donors. Notes on the study in general: TCR beta chains numbering about 160 were designated cytomegalovirus-associated. Indistinguishable V segments such as TRBV6-2 and TRBV6-3 were excluded.

60 Vbeta and 13 Jbeta primers were used in PCR. Data came from immunoSEQ multiplex PCR; TCRdb stores just in-frame clones and leaves some out. The table includes fewer than 140,000 clones, about 64% detected once. A word on this clone: Its antigen is not identified.

This CDR3 spans 14 amino acids. Germline lookup yields CDR1 MNHEY and CDR2 SVGAGI. The V gene lost 2 bases and the J gene lost 4 bases, with 12 bases spanning the gap. V and J are TRBV6-5 and TRBJ2-7; tentatively, D is TRBD2 (5 bases). Sequencing used PBMCs. The sequence was obtained from a female donor in good health and CMV-seronegative. Here the CDR3 DNA reads TGTGCCAGCAGTTACGGGTCTGGAGGTTACGAGCAGTACTTC. Translating gives CASSYGSGGYEQYF.